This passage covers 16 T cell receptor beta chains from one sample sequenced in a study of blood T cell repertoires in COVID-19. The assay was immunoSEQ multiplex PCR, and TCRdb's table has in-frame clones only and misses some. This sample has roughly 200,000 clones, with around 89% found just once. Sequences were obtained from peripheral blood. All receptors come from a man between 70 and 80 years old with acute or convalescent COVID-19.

In nucleotides, the CDR3 is TGTGCCAGCAGCCCCGACAGGATCCTCGAGCAGTACTTC. Protein product: CASSPDRILEQYF. The chain combines TRBV28 with TRBJ2-7, with a weak D call TRBD1 (6 bases). V was shortened by 6 bases and J by 6 bases, with 15 bases between the two germline ends. The CDR3 is made up of 13 amino acids. In germline, CDR1 is MDHEN, CDR2 SYDVKM.

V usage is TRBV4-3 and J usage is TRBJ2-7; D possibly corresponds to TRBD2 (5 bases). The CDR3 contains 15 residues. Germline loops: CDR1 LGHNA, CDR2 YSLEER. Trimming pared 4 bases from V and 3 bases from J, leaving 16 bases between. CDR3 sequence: CASSPKRYGIYEQYF. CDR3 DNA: TGCGCCAGCAGCCCCAAGAGATACGGGATCTACGAGCAGTACTTC.

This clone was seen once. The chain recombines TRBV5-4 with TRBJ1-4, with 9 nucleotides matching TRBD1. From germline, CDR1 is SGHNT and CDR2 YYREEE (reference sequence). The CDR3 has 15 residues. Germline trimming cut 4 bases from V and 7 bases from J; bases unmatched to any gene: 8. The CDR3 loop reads CASSLDRGLGEKLFF. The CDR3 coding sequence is TGTGCCAGCAGCCTGGACAGGGGCCTTGGTGAAAAACTGTTTTTT.

The CDR3 reads CASSRFSGYNEQFF. The CDR3 DNA reads as TGTGCCAGCAGCAGGTTTAGCGGCTACAATGAGCAGTTCTTC. The chain links TRBV27 to TRBJ2-1, with D perhaps matching TRBD2 (6 bases). This CDR3 comprises 14 residues. The germline gives CDR1 MNHEY, CDR2 SMNVEV (reference sequence). Trimming removed 6 bases at V and 3 bases at J, with 12 bases between.

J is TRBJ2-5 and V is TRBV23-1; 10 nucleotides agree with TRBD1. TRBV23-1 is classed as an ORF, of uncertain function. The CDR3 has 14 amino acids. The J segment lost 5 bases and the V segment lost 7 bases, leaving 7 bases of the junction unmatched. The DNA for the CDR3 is TGCGCCAGCACCTCCGGGACAGGGGAGGAGACCCAGTACTTC. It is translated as CASTSGTGEETQYF.

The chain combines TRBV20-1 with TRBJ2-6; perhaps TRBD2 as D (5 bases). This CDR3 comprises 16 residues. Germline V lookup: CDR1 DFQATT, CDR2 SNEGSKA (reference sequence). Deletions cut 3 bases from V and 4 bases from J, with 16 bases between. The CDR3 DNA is TGCAGTGCTAGTGACGCGGGTGCTGGGGGGGCCAACGTCCTGACTTTC. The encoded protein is CSASDAGAGGANVLTF.

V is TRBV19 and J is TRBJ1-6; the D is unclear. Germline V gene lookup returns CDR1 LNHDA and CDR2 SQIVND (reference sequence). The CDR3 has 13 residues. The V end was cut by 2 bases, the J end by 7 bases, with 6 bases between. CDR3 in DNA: TGTGCCAGTAGTATATTTCTGAATTCACCCCTCCACTTT. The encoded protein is CASSIFLNSPLHF.

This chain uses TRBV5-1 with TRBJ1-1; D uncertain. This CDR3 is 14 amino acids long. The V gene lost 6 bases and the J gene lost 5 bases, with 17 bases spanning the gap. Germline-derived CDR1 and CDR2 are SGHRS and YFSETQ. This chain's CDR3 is CASTQTQSGTEAFF. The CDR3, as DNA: TGCGCCAGCACCCAGACACAGTCAGGTACTGAAGCTTTCTTT.

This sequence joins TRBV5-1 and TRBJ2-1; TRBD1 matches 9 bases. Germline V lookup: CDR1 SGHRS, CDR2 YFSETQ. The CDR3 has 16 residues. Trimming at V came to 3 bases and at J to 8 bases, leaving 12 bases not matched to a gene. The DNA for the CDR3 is TGCGCCAGCAGCTGGGGACCGGGACAGGGAATCGATGAGCAGTTCTTC. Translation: CASSWGPGQGIDEQFF.

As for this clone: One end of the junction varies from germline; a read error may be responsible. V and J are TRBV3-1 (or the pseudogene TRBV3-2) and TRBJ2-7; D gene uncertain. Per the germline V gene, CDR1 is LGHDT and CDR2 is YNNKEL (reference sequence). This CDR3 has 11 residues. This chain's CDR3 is CASSQVHQTNF. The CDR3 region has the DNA TGTGCCAGCAGCCAAGTACACCAAACTAACTTC.

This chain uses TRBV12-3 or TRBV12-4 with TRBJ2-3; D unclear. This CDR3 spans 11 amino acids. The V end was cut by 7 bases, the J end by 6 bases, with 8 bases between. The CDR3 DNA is TGTGCCAGCAACCGCAGGGATACGCAGTATTTT. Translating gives CASNRRDTQYF.

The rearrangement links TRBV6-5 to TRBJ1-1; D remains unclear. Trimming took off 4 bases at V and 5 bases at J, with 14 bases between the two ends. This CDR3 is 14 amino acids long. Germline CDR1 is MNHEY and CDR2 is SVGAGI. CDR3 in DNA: TGTGCCAGCAGTTGGGCCAGCCGAGAGACTGAAGCTTTCTTT. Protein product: CASSWASRETEAFF.

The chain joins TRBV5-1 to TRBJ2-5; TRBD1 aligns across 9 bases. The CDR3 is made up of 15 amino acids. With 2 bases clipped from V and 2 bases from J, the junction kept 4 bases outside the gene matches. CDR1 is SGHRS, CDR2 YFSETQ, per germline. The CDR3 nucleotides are TGCGCCAGCAGCTTCTTCGGGACAGGGCAAGAGACCCAGTACTTC. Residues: CASSFFGTGQETQYF. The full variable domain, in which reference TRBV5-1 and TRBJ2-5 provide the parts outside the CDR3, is KAGVTQTPRYLIKTRGQQVTLSCSPISGHRSVSWYQQTPGQGLQFLFEYFSETQRNKGNFPGRFSGRQFSNSRSEMNVSTLELGDSALYLCASSFFGTGQETQYFGPGTRLLVL.

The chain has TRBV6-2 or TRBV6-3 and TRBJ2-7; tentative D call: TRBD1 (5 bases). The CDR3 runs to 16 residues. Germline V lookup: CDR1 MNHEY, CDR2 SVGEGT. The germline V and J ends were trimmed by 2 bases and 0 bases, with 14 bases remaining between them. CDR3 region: CASSYPKQAHSYEQYF. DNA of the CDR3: TGTGCCAGCAGTTACCCTAAACAGGCGCACTCCTACGAGCAGTACTTC.

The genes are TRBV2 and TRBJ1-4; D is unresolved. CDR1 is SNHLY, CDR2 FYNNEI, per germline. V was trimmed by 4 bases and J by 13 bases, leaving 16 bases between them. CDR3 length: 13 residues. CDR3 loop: CASSVEWRGVLFF. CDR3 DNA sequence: TGTGCCAGCAGTGTTGAGTGGCGGGGTGTACTGTTTTTT. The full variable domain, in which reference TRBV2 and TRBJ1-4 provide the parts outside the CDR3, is EPEVTQTPSHQVTQMGQEVILRCVPISNHLYFYWYRQILGQKVEFLVSFYNNEISEKSEIFDDQFSVERPDGSNFTLKIRSTKLEDSAMYFCASSVEWRGVLFFGSGTQLSVL.

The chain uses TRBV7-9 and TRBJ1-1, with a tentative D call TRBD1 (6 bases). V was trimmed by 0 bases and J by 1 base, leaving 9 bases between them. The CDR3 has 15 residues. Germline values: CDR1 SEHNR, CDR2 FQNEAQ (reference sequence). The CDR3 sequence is CASSLAGGGNTEAFF. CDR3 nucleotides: TGTGCCAGCAGCTTAGCGGGAGGGGGGAACACTGAAGCTTTCTTT.